This T cell receptor (beta chain) was obtained from a study of beta chain features in type 1 diabetes. Cell sorting via CD45RO/CCR7/CD25/CD127/CD95/CD27 was performed to obtain CD4+ naive, central memory, regulatory and stem cell-like memory cells. Sorted populations all exceeded 95% purity. Expressed TCRB transcripts were sequenced because the entire RNA isolate underwent reverse transcription. TCRdb keeps only in-frame clones here, not all; method: immunoSEQ multiplex PCR. The table lists around 300,000 clones, under 8.5% of them singletons. The CDR3 is 15 residues long. The germline CDR1 and CDR2 sequences are SGDLS and YYNGEE. V lost 1 base to trimming and J lost 5 bases; unmatched junction nucleotides: 4.

The source is a woman between 18 and 29 years old in good health. The chain joins TRBV9 to TRBJ2-3; 10 bases line up with TRBD1. Specimen: central memory CD4+ T cells from blood. The CDR3 bases are TGTGCCAGCAGCGTAACCAGGACAGGGGGAGATACGCAGTATTTT. It is translated as CASSVTRTGGDTQYF.